This T cell receptor (beta chain) came from a study of naive and memory T cell subsets. The germline V gene encodes CDR1 SGHDT and CDR2 YYEEEE. The V end was cut by 4 bases, the J end by 0 bases, with 12 bases between. This CDR3 contains 15 residues. Both TRBC1 and TRBC2 were covered by a beta constant-region primer of two equimolar oligonucleotides. Nested alpha and beta constant-region primers with the SP2 primer drove four PCR rounds on ligated cDNA. Using its own MiXCR run on the UMI-ligation and nested PCR reads, TCRdb lists one record per CDR3 protein. The sample consists of 95,000 to 110,000 distinct CDR3 sequences, about 15% of them appearing once. This clonotype was observed many times. The antigen is not known. Notes on the study in general: A few larger clonotypes appeared in naive repertoires, especially CD8, possibly memory cells re-expressing CD45RA.

The sequenced sample consisted of naive CD8+ T cells from blood. The rearrangement uses TRBV5-6 and TRBJ2-3; D call uncertain. This receptor was obtained from a human donor in good health. CDR3 nucleotide sequence: TGTGCCAGCAGCCCAGACATAAGTAGCACAGATACGCAGTATTTT. It specifies CASSPDISSTDTQYF.